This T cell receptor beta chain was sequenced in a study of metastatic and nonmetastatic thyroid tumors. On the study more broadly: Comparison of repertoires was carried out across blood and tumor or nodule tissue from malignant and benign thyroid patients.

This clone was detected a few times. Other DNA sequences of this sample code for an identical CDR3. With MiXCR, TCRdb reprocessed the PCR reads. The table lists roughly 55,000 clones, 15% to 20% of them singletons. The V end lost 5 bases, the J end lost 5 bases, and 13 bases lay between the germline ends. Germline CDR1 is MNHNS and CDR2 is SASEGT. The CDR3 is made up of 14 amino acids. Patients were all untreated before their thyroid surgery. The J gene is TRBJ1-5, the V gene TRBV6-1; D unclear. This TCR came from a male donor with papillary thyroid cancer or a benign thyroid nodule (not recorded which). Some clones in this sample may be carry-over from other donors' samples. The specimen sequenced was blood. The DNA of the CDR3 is TGTGCCAGCAGTCCGCTATGGGGTGATCAGCCCCAGCATTTT. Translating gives CASSPLWGDQPQHF.